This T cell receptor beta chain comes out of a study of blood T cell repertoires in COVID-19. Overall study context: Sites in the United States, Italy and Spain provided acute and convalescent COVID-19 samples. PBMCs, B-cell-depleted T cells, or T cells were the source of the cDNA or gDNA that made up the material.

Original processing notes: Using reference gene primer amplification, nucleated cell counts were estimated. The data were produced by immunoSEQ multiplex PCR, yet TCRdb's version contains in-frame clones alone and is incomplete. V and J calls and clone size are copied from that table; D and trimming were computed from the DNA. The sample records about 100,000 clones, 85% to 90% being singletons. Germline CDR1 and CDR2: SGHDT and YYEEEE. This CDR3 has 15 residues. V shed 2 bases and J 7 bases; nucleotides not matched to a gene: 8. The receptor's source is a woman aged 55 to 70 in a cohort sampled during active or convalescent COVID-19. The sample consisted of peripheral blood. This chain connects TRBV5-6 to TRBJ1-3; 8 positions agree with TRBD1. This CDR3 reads CASSLQDRGWNTIYF. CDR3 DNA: TGTGCCAGCAGCTTACAAGACAGGGGCTGGAACACCATATATTTT.